The T cell receptor beta chain described here comes from a study of cytomegalovirus exposure and HLA in healthy donors (dated by TCRdb to between 2016 and 2019). Background on the whole study: A later analysis indicated that the 95 to 150 validation repertoires were generated on the platform also employed for the approximately 700 repertoires of the first cohort. The aim of the study was to test whether cataloging public T cell receptors could identify signatures of past pathogen exposure. Along with the roughly 700-subject first cohort, a separate validation cohort of 120 different subjects was used. To predict cytomegalovirus infection status, the study combined high-throughput TCR immunosequencing, statistical association of individual TCRs with disease status, and machine learning.

V loses 6 bases of germline sequence and J loses 2 bases, and the interval between the two ends is 15 bases. The CDR3 starts with the cysteine, ends with the phenylalanine, and has 14 residues. Kept here is only the CDR3 DNA, which spans 42 bases and is read in frame from base 1. According to the germline V gene, CDR1 reads SGHTS and CDR2 reads YDEGEE. The donors belonged to the validation cohort of under 150 subjects, which was separate from the approximately 700-subject first cohort. Overall study results and their limits: Cytomegalovirus status was reported to be diagnosed by the classifier with high specificity and sensitivity in both the original and validation cohorts. A later analysis lacked HLA typing for the validation cohort, so it scored co-occurrence in that cohort across all 120 or so repertoires. A total of 150 to 200 TCR beta chains were listed by the study as associated with cytomegalovirus. Subsequent analysis determined that TCRs grouped into clusters in the first cohort also showed a tendency toward co-occurrence across the 90 to 150 validation repertoires, and 94% of cluster scores exceeded 0. While some public TCRs were present in many individuals, most TCR sequences turned up only very rarely across donors. Three of the identified cytomegalovirus-associated TCR beta chains were confirmed in vitro to be specific for cytomegalovirus antigens. It was suggested by the authors that the approach could potentially be generalized to other disease states and immunological phenotypes.

A word on this clone: The antigen this receptor binds is unknown. No base qualities exist here, and no much larger clone lies one base off it.

Library preparation employed the immunoSEQ multiplex PCR assay. In the source study's methods: A statistical classification framework was developed to diagnose cytomegalovirus status using the catalog of TCR beta chain sequences. As stored in TCRdb, this immuneACCESS dataset retains in-frame rearrangements with V and J assigned. A fraction of the clones does not appear; measured against another copy, unresolved V genes explain less than half of the discrepancy, and the remainder lacks a known reason. V and J calls and clone size follow that table, whereas D and trimming were derived from the DNA. The sample data list 70,000 or so clones, and 94% of these were observed just once. The ten most abundant clones make up 1% of the sample.

This TCR was recovered from a woman between 18 and 29 years old in good health and CMV-seronegative. The chain is assembled from TRBV5-8 and TRBJ2-7, with TRBD2 perhaps the D gene, on 6 matching bases. Material for sequencing was PBMCs. The base sequence is TGTGCCAGCACACCCTTTAGCGGCGCCTACGAGCAGTACTTC. It specifies CASTPFSGAYEQYF.